This TCR beta chain was profiled in a study of blood T cell repertoires in COVID-19. This CDR3 contains 13 residues. The V segment lost 7 bases and the J segment 7 bases; nucleotides outside the gene matches: 4. Per germline, CDR1 MDHEN and CDR2 SYDVKM. In the authors' workflow: Reference gene primer amplification in the assay estimated nucleated cell counts. The assay was immunoSEQ multiplex PCR, and TCRdb's table has in-frame clones only and misses some. V and J calls and clone size are copied from that table; D and trimming were computed from the DNA. The table records about 75,000 clones, 70% to 90% of them present only once.

This chain uses TRBV28 with TRBJ1-2; 12 nucleotides agree with TRBD1. This receptor was identified in a man of 80 years or more with COVID-19, enrolled during active disease. Source material: peripheral blood. The CDR3 DNA reads as TGTGCCAGCACCGGGACAGGGGGCAGTGGCTACACCTTC. It codes for CASTGTGGSGYTF.